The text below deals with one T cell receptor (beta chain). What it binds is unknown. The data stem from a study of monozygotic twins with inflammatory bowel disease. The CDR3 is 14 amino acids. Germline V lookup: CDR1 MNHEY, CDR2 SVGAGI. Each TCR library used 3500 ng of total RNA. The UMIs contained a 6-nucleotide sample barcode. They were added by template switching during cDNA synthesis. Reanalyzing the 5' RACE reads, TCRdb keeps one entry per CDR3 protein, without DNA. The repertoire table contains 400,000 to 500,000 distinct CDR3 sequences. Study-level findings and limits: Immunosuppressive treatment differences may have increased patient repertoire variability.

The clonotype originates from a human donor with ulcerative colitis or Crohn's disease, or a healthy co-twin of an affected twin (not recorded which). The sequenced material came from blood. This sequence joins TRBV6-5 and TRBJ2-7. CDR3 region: CASSYSPFFAEQYF.